A selection of T cell receptor beta chains follows, all from one sample in a study of blood T cell repertoires in COVID-19. Sequenced by immunoSEQ multiplex PCR; TCRdb stores in-frame clones only, minus some. The table lists 380,000 or so clones, about 90% of them singletons, with 0.95% to 1.5% in the top ten. The sample comprised peripheral blood. Every receptor here comes from a middle-aged man with acute or convalescent COVID-19. Each CDR3 is given with its conserved first and last residue. A D gene is named only where the DNA matches it firmly. Part of the rows lack a size; the others show once, few, many or a class for expanded clones.

V	J	D	size	DNA	CDR3
TRBV5-4	TRBJ1-1	.	.	TGTGCCAGCAGCTTACAGGGATCCACTGAAGCTTTCTTT	CASSLQGSTEAFF
TRBV7-9	TRBJ2-3	.	.	TGTGCCAGCAGCCTAAGCCAGTCCAGGGCAGATACGCAGTATTTT	CASSLSQSRADTQYF
TRBV28	TRBJ1-1	.	.	TGTGCCAGCAGTTTACCCGGGTTGGACACTGAAGCTTTCTTT	CASSLPGLDTEAFF
TRBV3-1/TRBV3-2	TRBJ1-3	.	.	TGTGCCAGCAGCCAATCCCTTTGGCCTGGAAACACCATATATTTT	CASSQSLWPGNTIYF
TRBV14	TRBJ1-3	.	.	TGTGCCAGCAGCCGCCTATTGAGCTCTGGAAACACCATATATTTT	CASSRLLSSGNTIYF
TRBV6-5	TRBJ1-5	.	.	TGTGCCAGCAGTTACTCGAAGGAGCCAGGGCATCAGCCCCAGCATTTT	CASSYSKEPGHQPQHF
TRBV7-8	TRBJ1-5	.	.	TGTGCCAGCAGCTTAGTTACAGGGATCCCCAATCAGCCCCAGCATTTT	CASSLVTGIPNQPQHF
TRBV9	TRBJ2-1	.	.	TGTGCCAGCAGCGTAGGATGGGGCGCAGACAGTGCCTACAATGAGCAGTTCTTC	CASSVGWGADSAYNEQFF
TRBV9	TRBJ1-2	TRBD1	.	TGTGCCAGCAGCGTAGACAAAGGGACAGGGCATATTTATGGCTACACCTTC	CASSVDKGTGHIYGYTF
TRBV2	TRBJ1-2	TRBD1	.	TGTGCCAGCAGGCCGGGACAGGGGGCAGATGGCTACACCTTC	CASRPGQGADGYTF
TRBV19	TRBJ2-7	TRBD2	.	TGTGCCACCTCCGGACTAGCGGGAATCTCCGAGCAGTACTTC	CATSGLAGISEQYF
TRBV7-9	TRBJ1-1	.	.	TGTGCCAGCAGCTTAGGACTGGGAGACACTGAAGCTTTCTTT	CASSLGLGDTEAFF
TRBV6-1	TRBJ2-7	TRBD2	.	TGTGCCAGCAGTGAAGCTATAGCGGGGGGCTCCTCCTACGAGCAGTACTTC	CASSEAIAGGSSYEQYF
TRBV5-1	TRBJ1-1	.	.	TGCGCCAGCAGCTTGGAGACAGCGAACACTGAAGCTTTCTTT	CASSLETANTEAFF
TRBV15	TRBJ1-4	TRBD1	.	TGTGCCACCAGCCGGGACAGTTTTGAAAAACTGTTTTTT	CATSRDSFEKLFF
TRBV7-9	TRBJ2-3	TRBD2	.	TGTGCCAGCCCACCTTCGACTAGCGGAGTCACAGATACGCAGTATTTT	CASPPSTSGVTDTQYF
TRBV11-2	TRBJ1-6	TRBD1	.	TGTGCCAGCACCCCAGCCCCAGGGGGGTATTCTCCCCTCCACTTT	CASTPAPGGYSPLHF
TRBV5-1	TRBJ1-4	TRBD1	.	TGCGCCAGCAGCTTGGGGGGGACAGGTCGTGAAAAACTGTTTTTT	CASSLGGTGREKLFF
TRBV7-6	TRBJ2-5	TRBD2	.	TGTGCCAGCAGCTTAGAGTTGTGGAAGCGGGAGCTGAACTTC	CASSLELWKRELNF
TRBV7-9	TRBJ1-2	.	once	TGTGCCAGCAGCCCCCCCGCAGGCAACTATGGCTACACCTTC	CASSPPAGNYGYTF
TRBV6-2/TRBV6-3	TRBJ1-2	.	once	TGTGCCAGCAGTTACGGCACAGTCTATGGCTACACCTTC	CASSYGTVYGYTF
TRBV28	TRBJ2-7	TRBD2	.	TGTGCCAGCAGCCTAGCGGGGAGGACCTACGAGCAGTACTTC	CASSLAGRTYEQYF
TRBV29-1	TRBJ2-7	TRBD1	.	TGCAGCGTTGATGGACAGGGAGGCGAGCAGTACTTC	CSVDGQGGEQYF
TRBV7-8	TRBJ1-2	.	once	TGTGCCAGCAGCTTAACAGAGACTAACTATGGCTACACCTTC	CASSLTETNYGYTF
TRBV19	TRBJ1-5	TRBD1	.	TGTGCCAGTAGGACAGGGGGCGTTAGCAATCAGCCCCAGCATTTT	CASRTGGVSNQPQHF
TRBV7-9	TRBJ2-7	.	.	TGTGCCAGCAGCTCGGGGGTGTTGGGGAACTACGAGCAGTACTTC	CASSSGVLGNYEQYF
TRBV5-1	TRBJ1-2	.	.	TGCGCCAGCAGCTTGGACGGGGATTATGGCTACACCTTC	CASSLDGDYGYTF
TRBV6-1	TRBJ1-1	.	.	TGTGCCAGCAGTGAGATCCCGGGAGTGAGCACTGAAGCTTTCTTT	CASSEIPGVSTEAFF
TRBV30	TRBJ1-1	.	.	TGTGCCTGGTCGCGTGGCAGGGCGAACACTGAAGCTTTCTTT	CAWSRGRANTEAFF
TRBV20-1	TRBJ1-1	.	once	TGCAGTGCTGAGGGGGGGACTGAAGCTTTCTTT	CSAEGGTEAFF
TRBV7-6	TRBJ2-5	TRBD1	.	TGTGCCAGCAGCTTTGACAGGGGGCCCCAAGAGACCCAGTACTTC	CASSFDRGPQETQYF
TRBV6-5	TRBJ2-7	.	.	TGTGCCAGCAGTCGCGGGGGCCCCGGCGAGCAGTACTTC	CASSRGGPGEQYF
TRBV30	TRBJ1-3	.	.	TGTGCCTGGAGTCAGTCAGTCGGAAACACCATATATTTT	CAWSQSVGNTIYF
TRBV7-9	TRBJ1-2	TRBD1	.	TGTGCCAGCAGCTTAGGGCAGGGGGCGAACTATGGCTACACCTTC	CASSLGQGANYGYTF
TRBV3-1/TRBV3-2	TRBJ1-1	.	once	TGTGCCAGCAGCCAAGTCGTAACGGGGGGGGTGAACACTGAAGCTTTCTTT	CASSQVVTGGVNTEAFF
TRBV27	TRBJ2-7	.	once	TGTGCCAGCAGTTCGTCGGGGTACGAGCAGTACTTC	CASSSSGYEQYF
TRBV28	TRBJ1-4	.	.	TGTGCCACCAGCACAGGGCGTAATGAAAAACTGTTTTTT	CATSTGRNEKLFF
TRBV5-6	TRBJ2-1	TRBD2	.	TGTGCCAGCAGCGGTAGGGCGGGAGGGCCGTACAATGAGCAGTTCTTC	CASSGRAGGPYNEQFF